The T cell receptor (beta chain) described here comes from a study of blood T cell repertoires in COVID-19. This clone was counted a single time. Germline V lookup: CDR1 SGHTA, CDR2 FQGTGA. This CDR3 is 13 amino acids long. V lost 5 bases to trimming and J lost 7 bases; unmatched junction nucleotides: 3. The authors' processing: How many nucleated cells were present was estimated from reference gene primer amplification. Produced via immunoSEQ multiplex PCR; TCRdb's table is partial and in-frame only. V and J calls and clone size are those listed in that table; D and trimming were worked out from the DNA. The sample yields about 200,000 clones, about 80% seen once.

The chain joins TRBV7-3 to TRBJ2-7; 12 bases map to TRBD2. The sample comprised peripheral blood. This sequence originates from a man aged 55 to 70 with acute or convalescent COVID-19. The CDR3 region has the DNA TGTGCCAGCAGCACCGGACTAGCGGGGGAGCAGTACTTC. This codes for CASSTGLAGEQYF.